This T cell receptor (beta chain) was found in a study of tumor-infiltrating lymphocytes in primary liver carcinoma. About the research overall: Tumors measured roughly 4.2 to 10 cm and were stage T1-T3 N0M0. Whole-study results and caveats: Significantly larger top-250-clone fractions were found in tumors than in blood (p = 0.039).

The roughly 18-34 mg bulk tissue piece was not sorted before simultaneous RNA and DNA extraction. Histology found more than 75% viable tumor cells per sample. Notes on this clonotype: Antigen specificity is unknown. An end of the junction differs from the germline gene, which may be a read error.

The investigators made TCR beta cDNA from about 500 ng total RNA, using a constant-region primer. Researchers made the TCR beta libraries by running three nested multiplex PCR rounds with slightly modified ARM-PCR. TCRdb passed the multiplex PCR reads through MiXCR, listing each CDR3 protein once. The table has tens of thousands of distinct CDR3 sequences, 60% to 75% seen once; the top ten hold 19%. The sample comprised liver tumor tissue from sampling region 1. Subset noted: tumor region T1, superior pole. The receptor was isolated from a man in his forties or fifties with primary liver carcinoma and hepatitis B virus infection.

The DNA of the CDR3 is TGCGCCAGCAGCCAAGGGGTCGGGGCTAGCACAGGTACGCAATATTTT. It encodes CASSQGVGASTGTQYF. This chain connects TRBV4-1 to TRBJ2-3, with D perhaps TRBD1 or TRBD2 (5 bases each). The V gene's germline CDR1 is MGHRA and CDR2 YSYEKL. This CDR3 contains 16 residues.